This paragraph covers one TCR beta chain sequence. This sample was included in a study of blood T cell repertoires in COVID-19. Study-level background: Specimens from acute and convalescent COVID-19 originated in the United States, Italy and Spain.

Original handling: Using reference gene primer amplification, nucleated cell counts were estimated. The repertoire was sequenced with immunoSEQ multiplex PCR; TCRdb's copy has only in-frame clones and lacks some. The DNA gave D and trimming, while V, J and clone size come from that table. The sample includes 190,000 or so clones, roughly 86% of them seen just once. The V segment lost 4 bases and the J segment 4 bases; nucleotides outside the gene matches: 9. This CDR3 is 16 amino acids long. Germline V gives CDR1 SGHVS, CDR2 FQNEAQ. Sequencing used peripheral blood. This rearrangement joins TRBV7-8 to TRBJ1-1; 10 bases are shared with TRBD1. The receptor was isolated from a man aged 40-49 years with active or convalescent COVID-19. The CDR3 region is CASSSGTGVMGTEAFF. CDR3 DNA: TGTGCCAGCAGCTCCGGGACAGGGGTTATGGGCACTGAAGCTTTCTTT. Together with reference TRBV7-8 and TRBJ1-1, the CDR3 gives the full variable domain: GAGVSQSPRYKVAKRGQDVALRCDPISGHVSLFWYQQALGQGPEFLTYFQNEAQLDKSGLPSDRFFAERPEGSVSTLKIQRTQQEDSAVYLCASSSGTGVMGTEAFFGQGTRLTVV.